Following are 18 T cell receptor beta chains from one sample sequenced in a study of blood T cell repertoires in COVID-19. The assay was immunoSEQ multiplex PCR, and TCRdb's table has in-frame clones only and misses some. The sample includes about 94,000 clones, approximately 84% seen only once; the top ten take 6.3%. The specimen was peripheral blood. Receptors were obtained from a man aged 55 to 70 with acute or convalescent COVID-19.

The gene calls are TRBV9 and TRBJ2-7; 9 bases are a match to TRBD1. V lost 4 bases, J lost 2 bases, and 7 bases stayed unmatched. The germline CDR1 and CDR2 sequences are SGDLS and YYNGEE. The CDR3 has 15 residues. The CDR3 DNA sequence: TGTGCCAGCAGCCTACGACAGGGGGGCCCCTACGAGCAGTACTTC. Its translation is CASSLRQGGPYEQYF.

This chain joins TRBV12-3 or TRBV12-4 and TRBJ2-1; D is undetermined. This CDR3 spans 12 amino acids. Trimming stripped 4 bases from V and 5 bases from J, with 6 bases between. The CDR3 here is CASSSQNNEQFF. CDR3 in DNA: TGTGCCAGCAGTTCACAGAACAATGAGCAGTTCTTC.

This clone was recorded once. In DNA form, the CDR3 reads TGTGCCTGGTCGGGACAGTCCACTTTCTATGGCTACACCTTC. This encodes CAWSGQSTFYGYTF. J is TRBJ1-2 and V is TRBV30; 7 bases are a match to TRBD1. The V gene end was trimmed by 5 bases and the J gene end by 4 bases; junction bases not matched to a gene: 10. Germline V gene lookup returns CDR1 GTSNPN and CDR2 SVGIG (reference sequence). The length of the CDR3 is 14 residues.

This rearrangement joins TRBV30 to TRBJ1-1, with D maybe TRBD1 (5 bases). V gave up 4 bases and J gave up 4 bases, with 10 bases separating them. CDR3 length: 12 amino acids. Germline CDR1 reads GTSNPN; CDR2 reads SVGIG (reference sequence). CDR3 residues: CAWTPGGTEAFF. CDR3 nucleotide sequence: TGTGCCTGGACCCCCGGGGGCACTGAAGCTTTCTTT.

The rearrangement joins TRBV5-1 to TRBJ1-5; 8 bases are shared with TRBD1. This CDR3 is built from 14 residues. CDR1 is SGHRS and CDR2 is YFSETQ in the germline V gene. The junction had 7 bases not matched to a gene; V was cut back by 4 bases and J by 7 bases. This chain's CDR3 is CASSPGQERQPQHF. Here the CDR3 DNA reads TGCGCCAGCAGCCCGGGACAGGAGAGGCAGCCCCAGCATTTT. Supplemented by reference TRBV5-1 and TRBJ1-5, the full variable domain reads KAGVTQTPRYLIKTRGQQVTLSCSPISGHRSVSWYQQTPGQGLQFLFEYFSETQRNKGNFPGRFSGRQFSNSRSEMNVSTLELGDSALYLCASSPGQERQPQHFGDGTRLSIL.

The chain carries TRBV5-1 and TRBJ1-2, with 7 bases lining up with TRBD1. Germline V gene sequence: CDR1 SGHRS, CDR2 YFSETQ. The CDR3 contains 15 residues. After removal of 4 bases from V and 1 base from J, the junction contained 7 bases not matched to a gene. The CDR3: CASSARTGGNYGYTF. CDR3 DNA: TGCGCCAGCAGCGCCCGGACAGGAGGTAACTATGGCTACACCTTC.

The CDR3 is CSVVGAVTEAFF. The CDR3, as DNA: TGCAGCGTTGTGGGGGCGGTCACTGAAGCTTTCTTT. The rearrangement uses TRBV29-1 and TRBJ1-1, with D maybe TRBD1 (6 bases). Trimming took off 4 bases at V and 4 bases at J, with 10 bases between the two ends. Germline lookup yields CDR1 SQVTM and CDR2 ANQGSEA. This CDR3 spans 12 amino acids.

CDR3 coding DNA: TGTGCCAGCAGCCGGCAGGGGGTTCATGAAAAACTGTTTTTT. This codes for CASSRQGVHEKLFF. The rearrangement uses TRBV13 and TRBJ1-4, with 7 positions matching TRBD1. The germline gives CDR1 PRHDT, CDR2 FYEKMQ (reference sequence). J was trimmed by 6 bases and V by 5 bases; bases with no gene match: 6. The CDR3 length is 14 residues.

The DNA of the CDR3 is TGTGCCAGCAGCGTAGGGTACATTGCAACTAATGAAAAACTGTTTTTT. It translates to CASSVGYIATNEKLFF. The chain joins TRBV9 to TRBJ1-4, with unresolved D. The CDR3 totals 16 residues. V gave up 0 bases and J gave up 0 bases, with 9 bases separating them. Germline V lookup: CDR1 SGDLS, CDR2 YYNGEE.

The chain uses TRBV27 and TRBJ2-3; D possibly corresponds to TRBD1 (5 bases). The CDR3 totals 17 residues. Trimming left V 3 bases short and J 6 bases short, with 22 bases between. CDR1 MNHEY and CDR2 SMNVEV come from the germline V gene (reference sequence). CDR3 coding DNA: TGTGCCAGCAGTTTGCCGCTCCCAGGGTCCGCGAGGGATACGCAGTATTTT. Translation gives CASSLPLPGSARDTQYF.

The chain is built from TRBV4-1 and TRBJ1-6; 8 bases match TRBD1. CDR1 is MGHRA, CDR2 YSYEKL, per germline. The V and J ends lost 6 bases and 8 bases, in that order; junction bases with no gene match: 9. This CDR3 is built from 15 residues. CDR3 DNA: TGCGCCAGCAGTGTAGGACAGGGTGATTATTCACCCCTCCACTTT. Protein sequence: CASSVGQGDYSPLHF.

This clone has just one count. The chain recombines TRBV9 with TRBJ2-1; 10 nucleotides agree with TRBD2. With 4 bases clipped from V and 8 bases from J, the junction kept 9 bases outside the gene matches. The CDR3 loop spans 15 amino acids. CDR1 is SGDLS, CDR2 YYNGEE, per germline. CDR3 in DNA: TGTGCCAGCAGCCCCTCCCTAGCGGGGGTGGATGAGCAGTTCTTC. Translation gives CASSPSLAGVDEQFF.

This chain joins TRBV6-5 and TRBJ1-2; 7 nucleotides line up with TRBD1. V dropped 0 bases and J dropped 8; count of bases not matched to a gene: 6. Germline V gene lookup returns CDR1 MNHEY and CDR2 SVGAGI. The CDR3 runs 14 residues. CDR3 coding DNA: TGTGCCAGCAGTTACTCTAGCCAGGGGGAAGGCTACACCTTC. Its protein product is CASSYSSQGEGYTF.

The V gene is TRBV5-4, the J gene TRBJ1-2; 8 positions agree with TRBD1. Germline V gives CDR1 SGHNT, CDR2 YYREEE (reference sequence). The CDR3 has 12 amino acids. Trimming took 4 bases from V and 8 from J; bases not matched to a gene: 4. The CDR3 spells CASSLQGDGYTF. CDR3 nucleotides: TGTGCCAGCAGCCTACAGGGGGACGGCTACACCTTC.

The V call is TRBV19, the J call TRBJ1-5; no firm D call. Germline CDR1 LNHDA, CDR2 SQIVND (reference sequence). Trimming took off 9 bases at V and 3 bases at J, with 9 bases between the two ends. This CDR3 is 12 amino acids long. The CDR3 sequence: CASTYHNQPQHF. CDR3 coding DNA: TGTGCCAGCACTTATCACAATCAGCCCCAGCATTTT.

As DNA, the CDR3 is TGTGCCAGCAGTTACTCGACGGAGAGGCCCCAGCATTTT. Protein: CASSYSTERPQHF. V is TRBV6-2 or TRBV6-3 and J is TRBJ1-5, with D uncertain. Germline V gives CDR1 MNHEY, CDR2 SVGEGT. The CDR3 is made up of 13 amino acids. V lost 0 bases and J lost 9, with 9 bases in between.

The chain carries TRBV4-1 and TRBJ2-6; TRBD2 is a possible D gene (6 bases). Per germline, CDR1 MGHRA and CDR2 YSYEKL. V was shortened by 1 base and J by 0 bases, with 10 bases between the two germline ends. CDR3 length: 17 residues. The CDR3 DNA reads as TGCGCCAGCAGCCAAGTCGGCGGGACCTCTGGGGCCAACGTCCTGACTTTC. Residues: CASSQVGGTSGANVLTF.

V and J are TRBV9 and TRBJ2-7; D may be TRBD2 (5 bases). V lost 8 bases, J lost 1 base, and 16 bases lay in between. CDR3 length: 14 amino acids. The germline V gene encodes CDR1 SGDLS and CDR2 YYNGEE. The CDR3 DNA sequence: TGTGCCAGAGCGGACGGGCGGACGTCCTACGAGCAGTACTTC. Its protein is CARADGRTSYEQYF.